This TCR beta chain was captured by sequencing in a study of CD8 T cells in Susac syndrome (dated by TCRdb to between 2017 and 2020). Regarding the complete study: Whether CD8+ T cell activation and differentiation in Susac syndrome was antigen driven was tested using repertoire sequencing. Clonality of the CD8+ T cell repertoire was compared between about a dozen healthy donors, approximately 14 Susac syndrome patients and 15 multiple sclerosis patients.

This clonotype appeared a few times. No antigen is known for it. No much larger clonotype is one base removed from it; base qualities were not supplied. Peripheral blood CD8+ and CD4+ T cells from healthy donors, Susac syndrome patients and multiple sclerosis patients were profiled by high-throughput TCR beta sequencing. The multiple sclerosis controls were treatment-naive patients whose relapsing-remitting disease, either stable or active, fulfilled the revised McDonald criteria. Bulk CD8+ and CD4+ T cells were purified magnetically by negative isolation, whereas CD8+ TEMRA cells were enriched by FACS. Blood was collected in EDTA tubes and processed within 24 hours, with PBMCs isolated through density gradient centrifugation. PBMCs intended for TCR sequencing were cryopreserved in liquid nitrogen and thawed later in a water bath at 37 degrees C. A purity of at least 90% was achieved for sorted or isolated CD4+, CD8+ and CD8+ TEMRA cells.

RNA was extracted using the RNeasy kit, and about 0.5 to 1 ug of the RNA was reverse transcribed with random hexamers. TCR beta CDR3 regions were amplified with the immunoSEQ multiplex PCR assay covering 54 Vbeta and 13 Jbeta segments. PCR amplification bias was corrected using a synthetic template baseline for primer optimization and computational correction. As for how the authors treated the data: Only productive sequences were kept, with reads annotated to V, D and J genes according to IMGT and analyzed in immunoSEQ Analyzer. To calculate clonality, Shannon entropy was normalized by log2 of the number of productive unique sequences and then subtracted from one. For each patient and control, public and private clones were evaluated among the 100 most prevalent clones. Susac-specific clones were defined as absent from healthy and MS cohorts, 1052 published viral clones and other ImmuneACCESS disease sequences. TCRdb ran its own pipeline on the public reads, namely fastp trimming at Q25 and MiXCR clone calling, and kept in-frame beta chains. Merged by CDR3 protein, the rows form single entries marked with the most common genes and DNA. For this entry, the V and J calls and clone size follow TCRdb and not the study's own pipeline. Present in this sample are tens of thousands of distinct CDR3 sequences, roughly nine tenths of which were seen just once. The ten largest clones take up 0.5% to 0.65% of the sample.

Results and caveats for the whole study, not just this receptor: The number of individuals in the TCR sequencing and HLA analysis was acknowledged as relatively small.

The germline V gene (reference sequence) specifies MNHEY as CDR1 and SMNVEV as CDR2. From cysteine to phenylalanine, the CDR3 is 14 amino acids long. Just CDR3 DNA is preserved here, 42 bases in frame from base 1. The junction carries 9 bases between V and J, which are trimmed by 0 bases and 3 bases respectively. The chain uses TRBV27 and TRBJ2-7; a tentative D match to TRBD2 spans 6 bases. This TCR was sampled from a human donor with multiple sclerosis. The sample taken for sequencing was CD8+ T cells from PBMCs. The CDR3 sequence is CASSLSGGVYEQYF. The DNA is as follows: TGTGCCAGCAGTTTATCCGGGGGAGTCTACGAGCAGTACTTC.